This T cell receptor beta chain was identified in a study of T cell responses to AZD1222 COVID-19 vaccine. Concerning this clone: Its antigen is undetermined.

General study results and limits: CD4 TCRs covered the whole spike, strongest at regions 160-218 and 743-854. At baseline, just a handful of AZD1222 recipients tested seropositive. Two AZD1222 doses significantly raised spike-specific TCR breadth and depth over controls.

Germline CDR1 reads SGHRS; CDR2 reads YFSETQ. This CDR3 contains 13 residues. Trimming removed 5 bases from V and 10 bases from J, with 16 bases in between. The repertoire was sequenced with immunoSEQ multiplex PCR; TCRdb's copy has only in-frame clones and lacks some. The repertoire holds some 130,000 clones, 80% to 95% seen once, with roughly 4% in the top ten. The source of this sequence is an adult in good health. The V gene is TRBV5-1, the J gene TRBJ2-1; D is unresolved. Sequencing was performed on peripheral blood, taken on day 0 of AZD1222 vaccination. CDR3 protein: CASRHSSSEEQFF. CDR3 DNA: TGCGCCAGCAGACATAGTTCCTCGGAGGAGCAGTTCTTC.